A selection of T cell receptor beta chains follows, all from one sample in a study of identical twins. TCRdb processed the 5' RACE reads anew with MiXCR; each CDR3 protein has one entry. The sample lists more than 400,000 distinct CDR3 sequences, approximately 16% seen once, with 0.44% in the top ten. This same sample was also part of a study on yellow fever vaccine responses in identical twins.

Material: CD4+ T cells sorted from blood. These TCRs come from a woman younger than 30 in good health. CDR3s include the opening cysteine and the closing phenylalanine or tryptophan. The D gene is left open where the match is weak. Only part of the rows carry a size: once, few, many, or a class if the clone is expanded.

v_gene: TRBV28; d_gene: TRBD1; abundance: .; j_gene: TRBJ1-5; CDR3aa: CASSFPGTAYSNQPQHF; CDR3nt: TGTGCCAGCAGTTTCCCAGGGACAGCCTATAGCAATCAGCCCCAGCATTTT
v_gene: TRBV20-1; d_gene: TRBD1; abundance: few; j_gene: TRBJ1-3; CDR3aa: CSAREGAGGNTIYF; CDR3nt: TGCAGTGCTAGGGAGGGGGCAGGTGGAAACACCATATATTTT
v_gene: TRBV20-1; d_gene: .; abundance: few; j_gene: TRBJ2-1; CDR3aa: CSARLLPYNEQFF; CDR3nt: TGCAGTGCTAGGTTATTACCCTACAATGAGCAGTTCTTC
v_gene: TRBV2; d_gene: .; abundance: few; j_gene: TRBJ1-1; CDR3aa: CASSEALWNTEAFF; CDR3nt: TGTGCCAGCAGTGAAGCGTTGTGGAACACTGAAGCTTTCTTT
v_gene: TRBV7-8; d_gene: .; abundance: .; j_gene: TRBJ2-2; CDR3aa: CASSLVWSGTSANTGELFF; CDR3nt: TGTGCCAGCAGCTTAGTTTGGTCCGGGACATCCGCGAACACCGGGGAGCTGTTTTTT
v_gene: TRBV7-9; d_gene: TRBD1; abundance: few; j_gene: TRBJ2-3; CDR3aa: CASSRLNTGGRGDTQYF; CDR3nt: TGTGCCAGCAGCCGACTCAATACAGGGGGCCGGGGAGATACGCAGTATTTT
v_gene: TRBV11-2; d_gene: .; abundance: few; j_gene: TRBJ1-1; CDR3aa: CASSLRQSNTEAFF; CDR3nt: TGTGCCAGCAGCTTGAGACAATCGAACACTGAAGCTTTCTTT
v_gene: TRBV12-3/TRBV12-4; d_gene: TRBD2; abundance: few; j_gene: TRBJ2-2; CDR3aa: CASTLRLAGVTGELFF; CDR3nt: TGTGCCAGCACCTTACGCCTAGCGGGAGTTACCGGGGAGCTGTTTTTT
v_gene: TRBV27; d_gene: TRBD1; abundance: .; j_gene: TRBJ2-1; CDR3aa: CASSTRTGLNEQFF; CDR3nt: TGTGCCAGCAGTACTCGGACAGGGTTGAATGAGCAGTTCTTC
v_gene: TRBV12-3/TRBV12-4; d_gene: TRBD2; abundance: many; j_gene: TRBJ2-1; CDR3aa: CASTLAGAYNEQFF; CDR3nt: TGTGCCAGCACCCTAGCGGGGGCCTACAATGAGCAGTTCTTC
v_gene: TRBV7-3; d_gene: TRBD1; abundance: few; j_gene: TRBJ2-2; CDR3aa: CASSLNDRGRTGELFF; CDR3nt: TGTGCCAGCAGCTTAAACGACAGGGGTCGGACCGGGGAGCTGTTTTTT
v_gene: TRBV6-1; d_gene: .; abundance: .; j_gene: TRBJ2-3; CDR3aa: CASSPPPGNTDTQYF; CDR3nt: TGTGCCAGCAGCCCCCCCCCGGGGAACACAGATACGCAGTATTTT
v_gene: TRBV24-1; d_gene: TRBD1; abundance: few; j_gene: TRBJ1-1; CDR3aa: CATSDSDGTANTEAFF; CDR3nt: TGTGCCACCAGTGATTCTGATGGGACAGCGAACACTGAAGCTTTCTTT
v_gene: TRBV3-1; d_gene: TRBD2; abundance: few; j_gene: TRBJ2-1; CDR3aa: CASSQEGRLAYNEQFF; CDR3nt: TGTGCCAGCAGCCAAGAAGGGAGACTAGCATACAATGAGCAGTTCTTC
v_gene: TRBV20-1; d_gene: .; abundance: few; j_gene: TRBJ1-6; CDR3aa: CSARVAGNSPLHF; CDR3nt: TGCAGTGCTAGAGTGGCGGGTAATTCACCCCTCCACTTT
v_gene: TRBV28; d_gene: .; abundance: few; j_gene: TRBJ2-5; CDR3aa: CASRRDRDYETQYF; CDR3nt: TGTGCCAGCAGGAGAGACAGGGACTACGAGACCCAGTACTTC
v_gene: TRBV4-1; d_gene: TRBD2; abundance: many; j_gene: TRBJ2-3; CDR3aa: CASSSRTRDPTDTQYF; CDR3nt: TGCGCCAGCAGCTCTCGGACTAGAGACCCCACAGATACGCAGTATTTT
v_gene: TRBV5-1; d_gene: .; abundance: few; j_gene: TRBJ2-7; CDR3aa: CASSLAGAAYEQYF; CDR3nt: TGCGCCAGCAGCTTGGCCGGGGCGGCCTACGAGCAGTACTTC
v_gene: TRBV28; d_gene: .; abundance: .; j_gene: TRBJ1-2; CDR3aa: CASSSIGSDYGYTF; CDR3nt: TGTGCCAGCAGCTCAATTGGGTCCGACTATGGCTACACCTTC
v_gene: TRBV11-2; d_gene: .; abundance: many; j_gene: TRBJ2-3; CDR3aa: CASSLVGGFLTDTQYF; CDR3nt: TGTGCCAGCAGCTTAGTCGGGGGATTCCTCACAGATACGCAGTATTTT
v_gene: TRBV20-1; d_gene: .; abundance: few; j_gene: TRBJ2-2; CDR3aa: CSARVPGETGELFF; CDR3nt: TGCAGTGCTAGAGTGCCGGGGGAGACCGGGGAGCTGTTTTTT
v_gene: TRBV5-1; d_gene: .; abundance: many; j_gene: TRBJ2-4; CDR3aa: CASSPQPSGPLAKNIQYF; CDR3nt: TGCGCCAGCAGCCCACAGCCCTCCGGTCCCCTAGCCAAAAACATTCAGTACTTC
v_gene: TRBV12-3/TRBV12-4; d_gene: .; abundance: few; j_gene: TRBJ1-2; CDR3aa: CASSKPGHQEGYTF; CDR3nt: TGTGCCAGCAGCAAACCGGGACACCAGGAAGGCTACACCTTC
v_gene: TRBV6-1; d_gene: .; abundance: .; j_gene: TRBJ2-1; CDR3aa: CASKISGSYNEQFF; CDR3nt: TGTGCCAGCAAAATATCAGGGTCCTACAATGAGCAGTTCTTC
v_gene: TRBV12-3/TRBV12-4; d_gene: TRBD2; abundance: .; j_gene: TRBJ2-1; CDR3aa: CASSPAGTSGLNEQFF; CDR3nt: TGTGCCAGCAGTCCCGCCGGGACTAGCGGCCTCAATGAGCAGTTCTTC
v_gene: TRBV11-2; d_gene: .; abundance: .; j_gene: TRBJ1-3; CDR3aa: CASSFTGQRSGNTIYF; CDR3nt: TGTGCCAGCAGCTTCACCGGACAGCGCTCTGGAAACACCATATATTTT
v_gene: TRBV9; d_gene: .; abundance: .; j_gene: TRBJ1-1; CDR3aa: CASSQETGRGRNTEAFF; CDR3nt: TGTGCCAGCAGCCAGGAAACAGGGAGAGGGCGAAACACTGAAGCTTTCTTT